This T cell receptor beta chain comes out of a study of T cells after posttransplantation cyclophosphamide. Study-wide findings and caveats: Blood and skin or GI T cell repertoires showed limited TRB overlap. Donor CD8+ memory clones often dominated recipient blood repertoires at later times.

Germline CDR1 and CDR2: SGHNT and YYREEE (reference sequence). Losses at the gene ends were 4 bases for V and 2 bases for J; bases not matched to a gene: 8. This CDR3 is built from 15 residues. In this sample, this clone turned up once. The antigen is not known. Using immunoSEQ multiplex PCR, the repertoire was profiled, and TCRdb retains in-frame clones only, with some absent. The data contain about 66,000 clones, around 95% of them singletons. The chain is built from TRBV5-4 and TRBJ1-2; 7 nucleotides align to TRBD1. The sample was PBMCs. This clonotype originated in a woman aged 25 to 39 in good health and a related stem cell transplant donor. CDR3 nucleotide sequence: TGTGCCAGCAGCCCAGAAGTACAGGGGAACTATGGCTACACCTTC. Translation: CASSPEVQGNYGYTF.